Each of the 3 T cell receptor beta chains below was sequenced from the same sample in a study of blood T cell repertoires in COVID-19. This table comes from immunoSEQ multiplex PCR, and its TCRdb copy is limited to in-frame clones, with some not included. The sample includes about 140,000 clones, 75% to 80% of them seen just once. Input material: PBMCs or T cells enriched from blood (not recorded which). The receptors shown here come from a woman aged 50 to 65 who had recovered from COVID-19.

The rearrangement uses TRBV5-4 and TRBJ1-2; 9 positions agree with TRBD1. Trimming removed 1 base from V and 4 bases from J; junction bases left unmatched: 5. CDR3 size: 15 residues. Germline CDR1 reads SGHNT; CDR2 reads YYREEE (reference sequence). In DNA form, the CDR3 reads TGTGCCAGCAGCTTGTGGGGGACAGGGCCCTATGGCTACACCTTC. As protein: CASSLWGTGPYGYTF.

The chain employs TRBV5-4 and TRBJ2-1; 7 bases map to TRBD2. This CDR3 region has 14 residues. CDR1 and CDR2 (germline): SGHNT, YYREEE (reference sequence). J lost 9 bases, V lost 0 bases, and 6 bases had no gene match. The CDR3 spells CASSLVGGSSEQFF. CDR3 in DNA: TGTGCCAGCAGCTTGGTGGGGGGGAGCAGTGAGCAGTTCTTC.

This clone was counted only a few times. CDR3 sequence: CATSDAGGLAGLKETQYF. CDR3 DNA: TGTGCCACCAGTGATGCGGGGGGACTAGCGGGCCTGAAAGAGACCCAGTACTTC. The chain employs TRBV24-1 and TRBJ2-5; 12 positions match TRBD2. After removal of 3 bases from V and 3 bases from J, the junction contained 10 bases not matched to a gene. Looked up from germline, CDR1 is KGHDR and CDR2 is SFDVKD. CDR3 length: 18 amino acids.